The 5 T cell receptor beta chains reported below all come from one sample, sequenced in a study of long-term antiretroviral therapy in people with HIV. At the survey level, the v3.0 immunoSEQ assay was run. Sequencing used immunoSEQ multiplex PCR; TCRdb keeps in-frame clones, though not all of them. Among about 40,000 clones listed, roughly nine tenths were seen once. The material sequenced was unsorted PBMCs, taken 1.2 years after starting antiretroviral therapy. Every receptor here comes from a woman aged 50 to 60 with HIV.

This clone was counted only a few times. The chain couples TRBV15 to TRBJ2-7, with no clear D. V was trimmed by 4 bases and J by 2 bases, leaving 15 bases between them. CDR3 length: 15 amino acids. Germline CDR1 is LNHNV and CDR2 is YYDKDF (reference sequence). CDR3 residues: CATSTYHGQTYEQYF. In DNA form, the CDR3 reads TGTGCCACCAGCACCTACCATGGTCAAACCTACGAGCAGTACTTC. Full variable domain (missing parts from reference TRBV15 and TRBJ2-7): DAMVIQNPRYQVTQFGKPVTLSCSQTLNHNVMYWYQQKSSQAPKLLFHYYDKDFNNEADTPDNFQSRRPNTSFCFLDIRSPGLGDTAMYLCATSTYHGQTYEQYFGPGTRLTVT.

The chain employs TRBV7-9 and TRBJ1-1, with D possibly being TRBD1 (5 bases). From germline, CDR1 is SEHNR and CDR2 FQNEAQ (reference sequence). This CDR3 is built from 14 residues. Trimming removed 5 bases from V and 1 base from J, with 11 bases in between. The CDR3 region is CASSRTRGNTEAFF. The CDR3 region has the DNA TGTGCCAGCAGCCGAACAAGGGGGAACACTGAAGCTTTCTTT.

The chain uses TRBV4-1 and TRBJ2-5; D may be TRBD2 (7 bases). This CDR3 spans 16 amino acids. The germline CDR1 and CDR2 sequences are MGHRA and YSYEKL. V gave up 2 bases and J gave up 4 bases, with 17 bases separating them. As DNA, the CDR3 is TGCGCCAGCAGCCAACGACTTGGAGGGGGGGGAGAGACCCAGTACTTC. Residues: CASSQRLGGGGETQYF.

The chain employs TRBV5-6 and TRBJ2-5; the D gene could be TRBD1 or TRBD2 (5 bases each). The CDR3 has 15 residues. Germline values: CDR1 SGHDT, CDR2 YYEEEE. V lost 3 bases and J 3 bases, leaving 15 bases between the germline ends. The CDR3 reads CASSSRRVGEETQYF. DNA for the CDR3: TGTGCCAGCAGCTCGAGGCGGGTGGGGGAAGAGACCCAGTACTTC. Combining the CDR3 with reference TRBV5-6 and TRBJ2-5 gives the whole variable domain DAGVTQSPTHLIKTRGQQVTLRCSPKSGHDTVSWYQQALGQGPQFIFQYYEEEERQRGNFPDRFSGHQFPNYSSELNVNALLLGDSALYLCASSSRRVGEETQYFGPGTRLLVL.

The rearrangement uses TRBV6-1 and TRBJ2-1; 11 bases line up with TRBD2. After removal of 2 bases from V and 9 bases from J, the junction contained 6 bases not matched to a gene. Per germline, CDR1 MNHNS and CDR2 SASEGT. The CDR3 totals 15 residues. As DNA, the CDR3 is TGTGCCAGCAGTGAACGGCTAGCGGGGGGCCTTGAGCAGTTCTTC. The encoded protein is CASSERLAGGLEQFF.